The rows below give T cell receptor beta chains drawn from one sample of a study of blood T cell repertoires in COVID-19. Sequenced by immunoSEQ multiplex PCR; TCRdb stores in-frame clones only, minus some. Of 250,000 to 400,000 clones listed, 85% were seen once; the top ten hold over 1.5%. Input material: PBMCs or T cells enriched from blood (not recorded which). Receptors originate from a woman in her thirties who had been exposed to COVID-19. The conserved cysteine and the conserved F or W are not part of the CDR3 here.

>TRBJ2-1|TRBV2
ASSEVSGLAGVNEQF
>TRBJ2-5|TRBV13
ASRLVGGETQY
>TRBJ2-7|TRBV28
ASSRTGTGAYEQY
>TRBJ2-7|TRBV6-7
ASSYSIVLPSYEQY
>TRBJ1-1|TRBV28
ASTPPGRAHSAF
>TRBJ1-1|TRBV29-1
SVIGTGSTEAF
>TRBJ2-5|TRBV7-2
ASSLQRGVEETQY
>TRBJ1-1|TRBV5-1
ASSLVDRMNTEAF
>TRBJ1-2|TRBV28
ASSSRDNYGYT
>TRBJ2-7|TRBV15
ATGDRGLREQY
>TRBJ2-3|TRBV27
ASKVGGYTDTQY
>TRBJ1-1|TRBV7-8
ASSSTGNTEAF
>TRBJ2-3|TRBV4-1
ASSPTPAADTQY
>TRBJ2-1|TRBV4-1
ASSWESPSGFYDNEQF
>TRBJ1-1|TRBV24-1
ATKSNGQGTEAF
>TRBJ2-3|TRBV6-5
ASSYSSSSTDTQY
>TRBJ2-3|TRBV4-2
ASSPGTMSMRTQY
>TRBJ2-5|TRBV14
ASSQGLAGGQETQY
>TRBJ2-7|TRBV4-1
ASSQGGRSYEQY
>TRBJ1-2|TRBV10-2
ASSEVQGYGYT
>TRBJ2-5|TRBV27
ASRSSNELAGVETQY
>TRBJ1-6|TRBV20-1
SASSPGNSPLH
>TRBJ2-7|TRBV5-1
ASSRAGSPHEQY
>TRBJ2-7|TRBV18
ASSPQGEYYEQY
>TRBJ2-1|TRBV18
ASSQFEFSSYNEQF
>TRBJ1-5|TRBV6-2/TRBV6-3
ASSPRGTGGGQPQH
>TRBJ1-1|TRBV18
ASSPRHQNTEAF
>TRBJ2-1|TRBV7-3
ASSDRRASGVFKSIDEQF
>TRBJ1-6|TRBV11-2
ASSLNPGSPLH
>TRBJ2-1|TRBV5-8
ASSPDRGLWGLAGVNEQF
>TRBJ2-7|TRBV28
ASKTWGQGGIEQY
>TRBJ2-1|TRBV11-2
ASSSGLAGVANEQF
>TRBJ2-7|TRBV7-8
ASSRNTGGTTGYGEQY
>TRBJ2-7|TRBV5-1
ASSPSGQAYEQY
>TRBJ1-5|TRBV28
ASSRRQVLAWQPQH
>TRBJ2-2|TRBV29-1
SGSATGELF
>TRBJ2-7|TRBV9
ASSVAGTSGYYEQY
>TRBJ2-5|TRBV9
ASSVEGQGAETQY
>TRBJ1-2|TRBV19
ASRKDRGGYT
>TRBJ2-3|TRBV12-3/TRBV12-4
ASRTTQGTQY
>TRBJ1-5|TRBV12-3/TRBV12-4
ASREEGDSAQH
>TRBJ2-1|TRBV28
ASSPNRGPEQF
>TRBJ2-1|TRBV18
ASSPGRGQSKF
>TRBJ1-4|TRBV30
AWSRDRDEKLF
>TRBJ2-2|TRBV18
ASSPLNTGELF
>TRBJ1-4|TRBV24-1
ATSDPRQTEKLF
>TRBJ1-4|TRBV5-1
ASSSGQGDEKLF